The clone carrying this T cell receptor (beta chain) was observed once. Its target is not known. The J segment lost 4 bases and the V segment lost 6 bases, leaving 6 bases of the junction unmatched. The CDR3 length is 14 residues. Germline assignment: CDR1 SGHTA and CDR2 FQGTGA. TCRdb fed the 5' RACE reads into MiXCR, producing one record per CDR3 protein. The sample has around 480,000 distinct CDR3 sequences, about 14% seen once. This sample stems from a study of identical twins. Broader study findings: Shared out-of-frame alpha sequences (those common to twins) showed excess low generation probability.

This same sample was also part of a study on yellow fever vaccine responses in identical twins.

This clonotype was sampled from a woman aged 18-29 years in good health. The sample comprised CD4+ T cells sorted from blood. The chain couples TRBV7-3 to TRBJ2-1; 7 bases are a match to TRBD1. The CDR3 loop is CASSPGQKYNEQFF. For the CDR3, the DNA is TGTGCCAGCAGTCCGGGACAGAAGTACAATGAGCAGTTCTTC.